The T cell receptor beta chain under discussion was sequenced for a study of blood T cell repertoires in COVID-19. Study background: PBMCs, B-cell-depleted T cells, or T cells provided the cDNA or gDNA that made up the material.

The germline CDR1 and CDR2 sequences are MNHEY and SMNVEV (reference sequence). The CDR3 consists of 14 residues. Trimming pared 11 bases from V and 2 bases from J, leaving 17 bases between. Per the original data handling: Using reference gene primer amplification, nucleated cell counts were estimated. Using immunoSEQ multiplex PCR, the repertoire was profiled, and TCRdb retains in-frame clones only, with some absent. For V, J and clone size, that table is used; D and trimming come from the DNA. Found here are under 150,000 clones, roughly three quarters of them singletons; the top ten hold under 10%.

The J gene is TRBJ2-3, the V gene TRBV27, with D unresolved. The clonotype was recovered from a man aged 50-60 years with active or convalescent COVID-19. Material: peripheral blood. The CDR3 DNA is TGTGCCGTCCGACTTGACTTACTCACAGATACGCAGTATTTT. This translates into CAVRLDLLTDTQYF.